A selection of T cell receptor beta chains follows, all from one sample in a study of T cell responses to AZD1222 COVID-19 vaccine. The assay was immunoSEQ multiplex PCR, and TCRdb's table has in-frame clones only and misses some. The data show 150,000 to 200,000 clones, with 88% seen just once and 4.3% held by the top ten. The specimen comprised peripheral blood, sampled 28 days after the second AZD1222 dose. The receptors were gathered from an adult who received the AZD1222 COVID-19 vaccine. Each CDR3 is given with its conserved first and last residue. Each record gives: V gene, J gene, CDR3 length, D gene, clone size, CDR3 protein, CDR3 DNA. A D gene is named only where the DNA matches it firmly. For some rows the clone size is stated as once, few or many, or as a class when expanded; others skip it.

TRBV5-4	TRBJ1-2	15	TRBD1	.	CASSPPGQGSYGYTF	TGTGCCAGCAGCCCGCCGGGACAGGGGAGCTATGGCTACACCTTC
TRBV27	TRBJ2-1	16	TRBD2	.	CASSYLLAGGLGEQFF	TGTGCCAGCAGTTACCTACTAGCGGGGGGGCTCGGTGAGCAGTTCTTC
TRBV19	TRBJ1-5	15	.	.	CASRVGGGPNQPQHF	TGTGCCAGTAGGGTAGGGGGGGGGCCCAATCAGCCCCAGCATTTT
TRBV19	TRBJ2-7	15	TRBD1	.	CASSIAGQSSYEQYF	TGTGCCAGTAGTATAGCGGGACAGAGCTCCTACGAGCAGTACTTC
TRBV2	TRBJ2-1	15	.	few	CASTEQRASYNEQFF	TGTGCCAGCACCGAACAGAGAGCCTCCTACAATGAGCAGTTCTTC
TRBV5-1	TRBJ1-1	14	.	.	CASTYFGGDTEAFF	TGCGCCAGCACCTACTTCGGGGGGGACACTGAAGCTTTCTTT
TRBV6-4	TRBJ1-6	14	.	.	CASRATGMGSPLHF	TGTGCCAGCAGAGCCACAGGGATGGGATCACCCCTCCACTTT
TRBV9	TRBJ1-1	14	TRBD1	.	CASSVESQGSEAFF	TGTGCCAGCAGCGTAGAGTCACAGGGGTCTGAAGCTTTCTTT
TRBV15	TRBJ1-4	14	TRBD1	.	CATNPDRGGEKLFF	TGTGCCACCAACCCTGACAGGGGGGGTGAAAAACTGTTTTTT
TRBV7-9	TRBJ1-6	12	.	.	CASSTGLSPLHF	TGTGCCAGCAGCACAGGGCTCTCACCCCTCCACTTT
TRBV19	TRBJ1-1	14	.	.	CASTIIGRGTEAFF	TGTGCCAGTACTATTATCGGGAGGGGGACTGAAGCTTTCTTT
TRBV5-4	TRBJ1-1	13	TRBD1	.	CASSLDGQGEAFF	TGTGCCAGCAGCTTGGATGGACAGGGTGAAGCTTTCTTT
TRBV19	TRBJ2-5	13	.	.	CASSIDRSKTQYF	TGTGCCAGTAGTATAGACAGGTCGAAGACCCAGTACTTC
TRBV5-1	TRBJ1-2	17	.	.	CASRQSPGPEEADGYTF	TGCGCCAGCAGACAGTCTCCGGGACCAGAGGAGGCGGATGGCTACACCTTC
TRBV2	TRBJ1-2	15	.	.	CASSEEGGRNYGYTF	TGTGCCAGCAGTGAAGAAGGGGGACGGAACTATGGCTACACCTTC
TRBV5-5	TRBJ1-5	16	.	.	CASTLGSYSLSQPQHF	TGTGCCAGCACCTTGGGCAGTTATTCCCTGAGTCAGCCCCAGCATTTT
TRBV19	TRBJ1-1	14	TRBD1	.	CASKPNRGTTEAFF	TGTGCCAGTAAGCCCAACAGGGGTACCACTGAAGCTTTCTTT
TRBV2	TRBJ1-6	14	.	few	CASTPRQGDSPLHF	TGTGCCAGCACCCCACGGCAGGGAGATTCACCCCTCCACTTT
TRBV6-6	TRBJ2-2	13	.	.	CASSPGSTGELFF	TGTGCCAGCAGTCCAGGGTCTACCGGGGAGCTGTTTTTT
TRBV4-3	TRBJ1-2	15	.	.	CASSQAGRANYGYTF	TGCGCCAGCAGCCAAGCGGGTAGAGCTAACTATGGCTACACCTTC
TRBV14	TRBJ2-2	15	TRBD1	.	CASSSRDRVPGELFF	TGTGCCAGCAGCTCCCGGGACAGGGTCCCCGGGGAGCTGTTTTTT
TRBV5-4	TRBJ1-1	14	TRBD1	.	CASRLDRGPRPTFF	TGTGCCAGCAGACTAGACAGGGGCCCGCGTCCTACTTTCTTT
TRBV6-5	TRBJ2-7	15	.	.	CASIISGQDPDEQYF	TGTGCCAGCATTATCAGTGGCCAGGACCCCGACGAGCAGTACTTC
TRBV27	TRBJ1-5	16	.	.	CASSYRPGGGPWPQHF	TGTGCCAGCAGTTACAGACCCGGGGGGGGTCCATGGCCCCAGCATTTT
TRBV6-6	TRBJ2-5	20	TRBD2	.	CASSPRFPGLAGAGQETQYF	TGTGCCAGCAGCCCGCGATTCCCGGGACTAGCGGGGGCCGGACAAGAGACCCAGTACTTC
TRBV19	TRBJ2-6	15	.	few	CASSAQISGANVLTF	TGTGCCAGTAGTGCACAGATTTCTGGGGCCAACGTCCTGACTTTC
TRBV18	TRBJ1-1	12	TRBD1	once	CASSPPGGAAFF	TGTGCCAGCTCACCTCCAGGGGGGGCAGCTTTCTTT
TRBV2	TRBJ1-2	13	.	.	CASGQGSNYGYTF	TGTGCCAGCGGTCAGGGCTCTAACTATGGCTACACCTTC
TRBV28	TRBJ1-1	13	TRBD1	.	CASRRDSITEAFF	TGTGCCAGCAGACGGGACAGTATTACTGAAGCTTTCTTT
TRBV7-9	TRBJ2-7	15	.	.	CASSSSRRTSYEQYF	TGTGCCAGCAGCTCCAGCCGCAGGACCTCCTACGAGCAGTACTTC
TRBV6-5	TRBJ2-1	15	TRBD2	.	CASSLTSGGYNEQFF	TGTGCCAGCAGCCTGACTAGCGGGGGGTACAATGAGCAGTTCTTC
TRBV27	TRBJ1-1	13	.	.	CASSHQAATEAFF	TGTGCCAGCAGTCATCAAGCGGCCACTGAAGCTTTCTTT
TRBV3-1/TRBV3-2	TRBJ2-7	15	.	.	CASSQDRRGENEQYF	TGTGCCAGCAGCCAAGATCGGAGGGGGGAGAACGAGCAGTACTTC
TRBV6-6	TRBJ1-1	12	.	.	CASNLSGGEAFF	TGTGCCAGCAACCTATCAGGCGGGGAAGCTTTCTTT
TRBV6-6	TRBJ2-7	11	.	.	CASSSYGEQYF	TGTGCCAGCAGTAGTTATGGAGAGCAGTACTTC
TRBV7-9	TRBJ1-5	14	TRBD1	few	CASSSGDSYQPQHF	TGTGCCAGCAGCTCTGGGGACAGTTATCAGCCCCAGCATTTT
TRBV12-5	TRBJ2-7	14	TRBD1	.	CASGTGTGVSEQYF	TGTGCTAGTGGTACCGGGACAGGGGTTAGCGAGCAGTACTTC